What follows describes a single TCR beta chain. The target antigen is unknown. The data originate from a study of shared clonotypes between healthy human individuals. The V gene lost 0 bases and the J gene lost 7 bases, with 12 bases spanning the gap. The CDR3 totals 14 residues. Germline lookup yields CDR1 LGHNA and CDR2 YNFKEQ. Notes on the study in general: With a handful of donors compared, roughly 4.9% of naive CD4 clonotypes were shared. Among the subsets, naive ones generally showed larger estimated richness than memory ones.

Clones were sequenced by immunoSEQ multiplex PCR, and TCRdb holds only the in-frame ones, with some missing. The data hold about 2 million clones, with about 95% observed a single time. Terminally differentiated effector memory CD45RA+ cells were left out of the naive CD8 fraction, which was CD45RO-negative and positively selected for CCR7. The V call is TRBV4-2, the J call TRBJ1-1; D gene ambiguous. This clonotype was obtained from a man between 18 and 35 years old in good health. Material for sequencing was naive CD8+ T cells sorted from blood. The chain's CDR3 is CASSQDPLAGEAFF. DNA of the CDR3: TGTGCCAGCAGCCAAGACCCGCTGGCGGGTGAAGCTTTCTTT.